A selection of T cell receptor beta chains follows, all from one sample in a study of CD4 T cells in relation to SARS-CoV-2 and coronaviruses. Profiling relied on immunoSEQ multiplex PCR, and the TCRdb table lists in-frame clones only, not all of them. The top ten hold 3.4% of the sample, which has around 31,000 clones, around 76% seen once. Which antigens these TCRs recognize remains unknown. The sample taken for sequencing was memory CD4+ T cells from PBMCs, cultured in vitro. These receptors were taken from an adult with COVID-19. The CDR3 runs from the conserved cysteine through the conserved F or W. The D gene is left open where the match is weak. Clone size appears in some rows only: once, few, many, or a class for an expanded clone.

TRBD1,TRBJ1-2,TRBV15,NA,CATSRGGGTYGYTF,TGTGCCACCAGCAGAGGAGGGGGCACCTATGGCTACACCTTC
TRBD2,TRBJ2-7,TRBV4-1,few,CASSQGQGGRAGFEQYF,TGCGCCAGCAGCCAAGGCCAGGGCGGGAGGGCCGGGTTCGAGCAGTACTTC
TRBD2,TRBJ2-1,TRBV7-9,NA,CASSPPFRLAVSNEQFF,TGTGCCAGCAGCCCCCCCTTCAGGCTAGCGGTGTCCAATGAGCAGTTCTTC
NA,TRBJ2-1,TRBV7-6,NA,CASSLLADAYNEQFF,TGTGCCAGCAGCTTATTAGCGGACGCGTACAATGAGCAGTTCTTC
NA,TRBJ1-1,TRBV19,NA,CASSMVIMNTEAFF,TGTGCCAGTAGTATGGTCATTATGAACACTGAAGCTTTCTTT
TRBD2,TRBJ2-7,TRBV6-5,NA,CASSPGGTHEQYF,TGTGCCAGCAGTCCCGGGGGGACCCACGAGCAGTACTTC
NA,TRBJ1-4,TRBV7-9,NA,CASSLPEGVEKLFF,TGTGCCAGCAGCCTACCGGAGGGGGTAGAAAAACTGTTTTTT
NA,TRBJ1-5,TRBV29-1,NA,CSVGVDGGSGQPQHF,TGCAGCGTTGGAGTGGATGGGGGCTCAGGTCAGCCCCAGCATTTT
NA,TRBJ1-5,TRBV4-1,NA,CASSQVTGSNQPQHF,TGCGCCAGCAGCCAGGTTACAGGTTCCAATCAGCCCCAGCATTTT
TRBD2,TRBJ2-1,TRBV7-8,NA,CASSYTSGVYNEQFF,TGTGCCAGCAGCTACACTAGCGGGGTCTACAATGAGCAGTTCTTC
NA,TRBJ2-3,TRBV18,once,CASSLSTDTQYF,TGTGCCAGCTCACTTTCCACAGATACGCAGTATTTT
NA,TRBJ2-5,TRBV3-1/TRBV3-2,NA,CASSQLNQETQYF,TGTGCCAGCAGCCAACTTAATCAAGAGACCCAGTACTTC
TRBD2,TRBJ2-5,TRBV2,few,CASSEQGLAGTETQYF,TGTGCCAGCAGTGAACAAGGGCTAGCGGGAACAGAGACCCAGTACTTC
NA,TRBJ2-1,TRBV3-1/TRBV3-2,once,CASSQTPSRSVRNEQFF,TGTGCCAGCAGCCAGACCCCGAGCCGGAGTGTAAGAAATGAGCAGTTCTTC
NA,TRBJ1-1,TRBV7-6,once,CASSSWTDSMNTEAFF,TGTGCCAGCAGCTCGTGGACAGATAGCATGAACACTGAAGCTTTCTTT
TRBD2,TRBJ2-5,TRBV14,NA,CASSPAAGVGTQYF,TGTGCCAGCAGCCCTGCCGCGGGGGTCGGGACCCAGTACTTC
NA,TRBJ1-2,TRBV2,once,CASTLNEYGYTF,TGTGCCAGCACCCTAAATGAGTATGGCTACACCTTC
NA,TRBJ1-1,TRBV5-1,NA,CASSPSGSNTEVFF,TGCGCCAGCAGTCCTTCAGGCTCGAACACTGAAGTTTTCTTT
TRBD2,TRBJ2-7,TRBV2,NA,CASASSGPYEQYF,TGTGCCAGCGCATCTAGCGGCCCCTACGAGCAGTACTTC
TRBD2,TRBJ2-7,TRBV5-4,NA,CASSQTSGTYEQYF,TGTGCCAGCAGCCAGACTAGCGGAACCTACGAGCAGTACTTC
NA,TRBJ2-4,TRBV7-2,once,CASSPPGDGKNIQYF,TGTGCCAGCAGCCCCCCCGGGGACGGTAAAAACATTCAGTACTTC
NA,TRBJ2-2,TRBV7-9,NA,CASSLRGTGELFF,TGTGCCAGCAGCTTACGCGGCACCGGGGAGCTGTTTTTT
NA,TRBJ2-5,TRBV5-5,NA,CASSLEGWRETQYF,TGTGCCAGCAGCTTGGAGGGTTGGCGAGAGACCCAGTACTTC
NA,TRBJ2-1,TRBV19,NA,CASSMRKVIDEQFF,TGTGCCAGTAGTATGAGGAAAGTTATCGATGAGCAGTTCTTC
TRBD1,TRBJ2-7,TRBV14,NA,CASSRPGQALNEQYF,TGTGCCAGCAGCCGCCCGGGACAGGCTCTCAACGAGCAGTACTTC
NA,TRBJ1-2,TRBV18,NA,CASSPNGELRGYTF,TGTGCCAGCTCACCGAATGGGGAGTTGCGTGGCTACACCTTC
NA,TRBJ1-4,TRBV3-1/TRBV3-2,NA,CASSQMVGANEKLFF,TGTGCCAGCAGCCAAATGGTCGGAGCTAATGAAAAACTGTTTTTT
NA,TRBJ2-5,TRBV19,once,CASSNRERETQYF,TGTGCCAGTAGTAATCGGGAGAGGGAGACCCAGTACTTC
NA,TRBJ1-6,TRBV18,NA,CASSPASDNSPLHF,TGTGCCAGCTCACCCGCCTCAGACAATTCACCCCTCCACTTT
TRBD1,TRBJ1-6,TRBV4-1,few,CASSHGQGVRVDSPLHF,TGCGCCAGCAGCCACGGACAGGGGGTACGGGTGGATTCACCCCTCCACTTT
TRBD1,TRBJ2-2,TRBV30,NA,CAWSVAGTANTGELFF,TGTGCCTGGAGTGTAGCCGGGACAGCGAACACCGGGGAGCTGTTTTTT
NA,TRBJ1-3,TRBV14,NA,CASSPSILHREAGNTIYF,TGTGCCAGCAGCCCATCCATCCTGCACAGGGAGGCTGGAAACACCATATATTTT
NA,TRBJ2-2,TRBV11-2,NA,CASSQVSGDTGELFF,TGTGCCAGCAGCCAGGTCTCAGGGGACACCGGGGAGCTGTTTTTT
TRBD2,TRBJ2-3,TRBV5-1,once,CASSYLAGVLDTQYF,TGCGCCAGCAGCTACCTAGCGGGAGTTCTGGATACGCAGTATTTT
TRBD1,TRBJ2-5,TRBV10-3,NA,CAISARDRGETQYF,TGTGCCATCAGTGCCCGGGACAGAGGAGAGACCCAGTACTTC
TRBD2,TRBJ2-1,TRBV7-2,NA,CASSFRYSSGSYNEQFF,TGTGCCAGCAGCTTTAGATACTCTAGCGGCTCCTACAATGAGCAGTTCTTC
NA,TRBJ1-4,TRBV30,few,CASPTETNEKLFF,TGTGCCTCTCCGACAGAGACAAATGAAAAACTGTTTTTT
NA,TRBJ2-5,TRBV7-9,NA,CASSLGSGGQETQYF,TGTGCCAGCAGCTTAGGGAGCGGAGGCCAAGAGACCCAGTACTTC
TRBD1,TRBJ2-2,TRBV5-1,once,CASSGQGTLGELFF,TGCGCCAGCAGCGGACAGGGGACCTTGGGGGAGCTGTTTTTT
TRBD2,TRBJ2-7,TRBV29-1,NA,CSVDSGTGYEQYF,TGCAGCGTTGATAGCGGGACCGGTTACGAGCAGTACTTC
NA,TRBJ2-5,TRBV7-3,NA,CASSLASQETQYF,TGTGCCAGCAGCTTAGCTTCTCAAGAGACCCAGTACTTC
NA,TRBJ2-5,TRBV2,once,CASRALASQETQYF,TGTGCCAGCAGGGCACTAGCCAGCCAAGAGACCCAGTACTTC
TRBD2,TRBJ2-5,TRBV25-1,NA,CASSALAGGLGETQYF,TGTGCCAGCAGTGCGCTAGCGGGAGGTCTGGGGGAGACCCAGTACTTC
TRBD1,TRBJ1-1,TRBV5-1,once,CASAVQGFDTEAFF,TGCGCCAGCGCCGTACAGGGGTTTGACACTGAAGCTTTCTTT
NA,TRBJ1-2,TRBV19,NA,CAAGDNYGYTF,TGTGCCGCCGGGGATAACTATGGCTACACCTTC
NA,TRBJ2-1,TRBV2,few,CASSLDANEQFF,TGTGCCAGCAGTCTAGACGCTAATGAGCAGTTCTTC
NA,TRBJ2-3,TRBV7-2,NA,CASSSGLGGTDTQYF,TGTGCCAGCAGCTCAGGGTTGGGGGGCACAGATACGCAGTATTTT
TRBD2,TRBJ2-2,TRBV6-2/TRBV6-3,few,CASTYSSGRYTGELFF,TGTGCCAGCACCTACTCTAGCGGGAGGTACACCGGGGAGCTGTTTTTT
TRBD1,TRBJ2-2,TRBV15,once,CATSMDRFDTGELFF,TGTGCCACCAGCATGGACAGGTTCGACACCGGGGAGCTGTTTTTT
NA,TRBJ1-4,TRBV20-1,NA,CSAGEGEKLFF,TGCAGTGCTGGGGAGGGCGAAAAACTGTTTTTT
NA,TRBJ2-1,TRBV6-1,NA,CASSEQGPSYNEQFF,TGTGCCAGCAGTGAACAGGGGCCCTCCTACAATGAGCAGTTCTTC
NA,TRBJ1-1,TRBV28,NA,CASRKTGGMFTEAFF,TGTGCCAGCAGGAAAACGGGGGGGATGTTCACTGAAGCTTTCTTT
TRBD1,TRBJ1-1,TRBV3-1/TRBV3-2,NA,CASSQVRQGRRYTEAFF,TGTGCCAGCAGCCAAGTTAGACAGGGGCGCAGGTACACTGAAGCTTTCTTT
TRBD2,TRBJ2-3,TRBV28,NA,CASSSPVRLAGDTDTQYF,TGTGCCAGCAGTTCCCCGGTGAGGCTAGCGGGAGACACAGATACGCAGTATTTT
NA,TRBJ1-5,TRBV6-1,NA,CASSEWWGTRDSNQPQHF,TGTGCCAGCAGTGAATGGTGGGGAACACGGGATAGCAATCAGCCCCAGCATTTT
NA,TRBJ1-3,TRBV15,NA,CATSRDRDPGNTIYF,TGTGCCACCAGCAGAGATCGGGATCCGGGAAACACCATATATTTT
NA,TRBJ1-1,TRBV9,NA,CASSVATGPGRENTEAFF,TGTGCCAGCAGCGTAGCTACGGGACCCGGCAGGGAGAACACTGAAGCTTTCTTT
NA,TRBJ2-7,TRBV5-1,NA,CASSLTEDAHEQYF,TGCGCCAGCAGCTTGACAGAAGATGCCCACGAGCAGTACTTC
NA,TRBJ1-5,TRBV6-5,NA,CASSLGGKGKNQPQHF,TGTGCCAGCAGTTTGGGGGGAAAGGGAAAAAATCAGCCCCAGCATTTT